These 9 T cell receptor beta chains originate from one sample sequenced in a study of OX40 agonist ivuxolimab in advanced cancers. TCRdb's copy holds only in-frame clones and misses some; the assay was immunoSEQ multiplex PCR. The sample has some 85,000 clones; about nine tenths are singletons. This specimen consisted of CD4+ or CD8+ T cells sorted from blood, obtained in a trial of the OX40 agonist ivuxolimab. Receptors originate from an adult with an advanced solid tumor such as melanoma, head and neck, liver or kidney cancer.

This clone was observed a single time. CDR3 in amino acids: CASSYGASGRSETQYF. DNA for the CDR3: TGTGCCAGCAGTTACGGGGCTAGCGGGAGATCGGAGACCCAGTACTTC. The V call is TRBV6-5, the J call TRBJ2-5; 10 bases are a match to TRBD2. V gave up 2 bases and J gave up 5 bases; unmatched junction bases: 8. Germline loops: CDR1 MNHEY, CDR2 SVGAGI. This CDR3 contains 16 residues.

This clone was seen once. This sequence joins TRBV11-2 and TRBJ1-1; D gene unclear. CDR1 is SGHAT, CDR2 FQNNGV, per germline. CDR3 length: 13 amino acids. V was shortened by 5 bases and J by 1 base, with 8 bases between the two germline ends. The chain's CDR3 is CASSATRNTEAFF. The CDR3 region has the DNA TGTGCCAGCAGCGCTACAAGGAACACTGAAGCTTTCTTT.

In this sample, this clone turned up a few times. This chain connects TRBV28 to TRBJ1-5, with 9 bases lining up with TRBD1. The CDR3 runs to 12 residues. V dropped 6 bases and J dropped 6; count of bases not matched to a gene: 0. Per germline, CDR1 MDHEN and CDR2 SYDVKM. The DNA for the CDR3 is TGTGCCAGCAGACAGGGGGCTCAGCCCCAGCATTTT. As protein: CASRQGAQPQHF.

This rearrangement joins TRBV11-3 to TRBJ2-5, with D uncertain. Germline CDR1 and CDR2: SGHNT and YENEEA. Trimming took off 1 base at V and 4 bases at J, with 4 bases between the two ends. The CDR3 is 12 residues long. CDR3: CASSLGTETQYF. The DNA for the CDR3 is TGTGCCAGCAGCTTAGGGACAGAGACCCAGTACTTC.

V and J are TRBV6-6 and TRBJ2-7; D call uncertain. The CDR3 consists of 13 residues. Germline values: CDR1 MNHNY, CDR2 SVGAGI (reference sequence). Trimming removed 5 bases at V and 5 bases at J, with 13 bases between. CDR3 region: CASSTRLRNEQYF. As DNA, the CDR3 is TGTGCCAGCAGTACCCGGCTGCGGAACGAGCAGTACTTC.

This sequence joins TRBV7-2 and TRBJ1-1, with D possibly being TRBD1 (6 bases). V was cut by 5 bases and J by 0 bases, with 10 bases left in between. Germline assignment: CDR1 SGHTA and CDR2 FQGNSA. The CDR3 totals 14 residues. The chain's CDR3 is CASSRQDMNTEAFF. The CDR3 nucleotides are TGTGCCAGCAGCCGACAGGACATGAACACTGAAGCTTTCTTT.

The CDR3 loop reads CASSLMRERETQYF. The CDR3, as DNA: TGCGCCAGCAGCTTGATGCGGGAGCGTGAGACCCAGTACTTC. The V and J genes are TRBV5-1 and TRBJ2-5; TRBD2 matches at 7 bases. CDR3 length: 14 amino acids. The germline gives CDR1 SGHRS, CDR2 YFSETQ. The V and J ends lost 1 base and 5 bases, in that order; junction bases with no gene match: 5. The full variable domain, in which reference TRBV5-1 and TRBJ2-5 provide the parts outside the CDR3, is KAGVTQTPRYLIKTRGQQVTLSCSPISGHRSVSWYQQTPGQGLQFLFEYFSETQRNKGNFPGRFSGRQFSNSRSEMNVSTLELGDSALYLCASSLMRERETQYFGPGTRLLVL.

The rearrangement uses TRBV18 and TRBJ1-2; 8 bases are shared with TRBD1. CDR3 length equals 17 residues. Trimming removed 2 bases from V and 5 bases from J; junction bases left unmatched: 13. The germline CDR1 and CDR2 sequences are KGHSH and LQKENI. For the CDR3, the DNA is TGTGCCAGCTCACCAACACTGACAGGGGAAGGGGATTATGGCTACACCTTC. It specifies CASSPTLTGEGDYGYTF. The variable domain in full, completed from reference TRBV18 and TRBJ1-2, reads NAGVMQNPRHLVRRRGQEARLRCSPMKGHSHVYWYRQLPEEGLKFMVYLQKENIIDESGMPKERFSAEFPKEGPSILRIQQVVRGDSAAYFCASSPTLTGEGDYGYTFGSGTRLTVV.

The CDR3 protein is CASSLDSGTYTEAFF. The CDR3 DNA reads as TGTGCCAGCAGCTTAGACTCCGGGACTTACACTGAAGCTTTCTTT. The chain is built from TRBV11-3 and TRBJ1-1; possibly TRBD1 for D (5 bases). This CDR3 has 15 amino acids. The germline V gene encodes CDR1 SGHNT and CDR2 YENEEA. V shed 0 bases and J shed 3 bases, with 11 bases lying between them. Combining the CDR3 with reference TRBV11-3 and TRBJ1-1 gives the whole variable domain EAGVVQSPRYKIIEKKQPVAFWCNPISGHNTLYWYLQNLGQGPELLIRYENEEAVDDSQLPKDRFSAERLKGVDSTLKIQPAELGDSAVYLCASSLDSGTYTEAFFGQGTRLTVV.